The next 24 T cell receptor beta chains were all read from a single sample in a study of blood T cells in healthy people across ages. Alongside a J-beta primer mix, a sample-barcoded 5' primer served in a second PCR lasting roughly 7 to 11 cycles. MiXCR was run by TCRdb on the 5' RACE reads, yielding one entry per CDR3 protein. The table has around 1,100,000 distinct CDR3 sequences, about two fifths seen once. Sequenced sample: blood. These receptors came from a man aged 18-30 years in good health.

Regarding this clonotype: A single base separates this from a much larger clone, so it may be a read error. The chain recombines TRBV4-3 with TRBJ2-4; D is undetermined. In germline, CDR1 is LGHNA, CDR2 YSLEER. The CDR3 sequence is 15 residues long. DNA of the CDR3: TGCGCCGGCAGCCGCAGTGGTATGAGGAGTAACATTCAGTACTTC. It codes for CAGSRSGMRSNIQYF.

The rearrangement links TRBV7-2 to TRBJ2-1; tentative D call: TRBD2 (5 bases). Trimming shortened V by 4 bases and J by 13 bases, and 17 bases separated the two germline ends. The CDR3 runs to 13 residues. Looked up from germline, CDR1 is SGHTA and CDR2 is FQGNSA. CDR3 coding DNA: TGTGCCAGCAGCTCGATGCAAAGGGAGACCCAGTTCTTC. Translating it yields CASSSMQRETQFF.

This clonotype showed up just a few times. The gene calls are TRBV7-9 and TRBJ1-2, with D possibly being TRBD1 (5 bases). Trimming stripped 7 bases from V and 5 bases from J, with 11 bases between. The CDR3 is made up of 12 amino acids. Germline assignment: CDR1 SEHNR and CDR2 FQNEAQ (reference sequence). CDR3 bases: TGTGCCAGCACCCGAGAGGGGTATGGCTACACCTTC. It codes for CASTREGYGYTF.

This clonotype has a handful of counts. The chain recombines TRBV5-1 with TRBJ1-4; 8 nucleotides match TRBD1. After removal of 3 bases from V and 6 bases from J, the junction contained 7 bases not matched to a gene. Germline V lookup: CDR1 SGHRS, CDR2 YFSETQ. CDR3 length: 15 amino acids. Here the CDR3 reads CASSYGTGEDEKLFF. In DNA form, the CDR3 reads TGCGCCAGCAGCTACGGGACAGGAGAGGATGAAAAACTGTTTTTT.

The CDR3 sequence: CSVEGVANEKLFF. The CDR3 DNA reads TGCAGTGTAGAGGGGGTGGCTAATGAAAAACTGTTTTTT. The V call is TRBV20-1, the J call TRBJ1-4; weak D call: TRBD1 (6 bases). This CDR3 has 13 amino acids. Germline V gives CDR1 DFQATT, CDR2 SNEGSKA (reference sequence). V was trimmed by 7 bases and J by 3 bases, leaving 12 bases between them.

The genes are TRBV7-2 and TRBJ2-5; D is unresolved. V lost 1 base to trimming and J lost 4 bases, with 7 bases between them. Germline loops: CDR1 SGHTA, CDR2 FQGNSA. The CDR3 runs to 13 residues. The CDR3 reads CASSLVFIETQYF. The CDR3 coding sequence is TGTGCCAGCAGCTTAGTGTTTATAGAGACCCAGTACTTC.

This clonotype appeared many times. This chain uses TRBV3-1 with TRBJ1-1; 8 bases line up with TRBD1. This CDR3 spans 16 amino acids. Germline assignment: CDR1 LGHDT and CDR2 YNNKEL (reference sequence). With 4 bases clipped from V and 0 bases from J, the junction kept 7 bases outside the gene matches. The CDR3 region has the DNA TGTGCCAGCAGCCCCGGGACAGGCGGATTGAACACTGAAGCTTTCTTT. Protein: CASSPGTGGLNTEAFF.

This clonotype was seen a few times. Mismatch with germline at one junction end may stem from a read error. V gene TRBV20-1 combines with J gene TRBJ1-5; the D is unclear. CDR3 length: 14 residues. CDR1 is DFQATT and CDR2 is SNEGSKA in the germline V gene (reference sequence). The CDR3 DNA sequence: TGCAGTGCCAGAGGGATAATAAGCAATCAGCCCCAGCATTTT. This translates into CSARGIISNQPQHF.

The chain combines TRBV4-3 with TRBJ2-7, with 10 positions matching TRBD2. With V trimmed by 0 bases and J by 0 bases, 5 bases remained unmatched. The germline V gene has CDR1 LGHNA and CDR2 YSLEER. The CDR3 runs to 17 residues. CDR3 sequence: CASSQDSPSGSSYEQYF. DNA for the CDR3: TGCGCCAGCAGCCAAGATAGCCCTAGCGGGAGCTCCTACGAGCAGTACTTC.

This chain links TRBV28 with TRBJ1-1, with TRBD1 identical over 11 bases. Per the germline V gene, CDR1 is MDHEN and CDR2 is SYDVKM. The junction had 2 bases not matched to a gene; V was cut back by 11 bases and J by 3 bases. The CDR3 loop spans 12 amino acids. CDR3 DNA: TGTGCCGCGGGACAGGGGGACACTGAAGCTTTCTTT. Its translation: CAAGQGDTEAFF.

The rearrangement links TRBV9 to TRBJ2-1; TRBD2 aligns across 7 bases. The V segment lost 2 bases and the J segment 3 bases; nucleotides outside the gene matches: 5. CDR1 SGDLS and CDR2 YYNGEE come from the germline V gene. The CDR3 has 15 residues. CDR3 loop: CASSVRDYLYNEQFF. CDR3 coding DNA: TGTGCCAGCAGCGTTCGGGACTACCTCTACAATGAGCAGTTCTTC.

This clonotype appeared a few times. The V gene is TRBV12-5, the J gene TRBJ1-1; D gene unclear. This CDR3 contains 15 residues. CDR1 and CDR2 from the germline V gene are LGHNT and FRNRAP. V was clipped by 1 base and J by 9 bases, with 18 bases between them. This CDR3 is CASGLGMGGREKAFF. DNA of the CDR3: TGTGCTAGTGGTTTGGGGATGGGAGGGAGAGAGAAAGCTTTCTTT.

Only a few counts were recorded for this clonotype. A read error is possible here, since a much larger clone lies one base away. The genes are TRBV12-3 or TRBV12-4 and TRBJ2-3; TRBD1 or TRBD2 may be the D gene (7 bases each). V was trimmed by 6 bases and J by 2 bases, leaving 12 bases between them. The CDR3 consists of 14 residues. The CDR3 loop reads CASSQGGYTDTQYF. CDR3 bases: TGTGCCAGCAGCCAGGGGGGGTACACAGATACGCAGTATTTT.

The chain has TRBV9 and TRBJ1-2; D remains ambiguous. The CDR3 loop spans 12 amino acids. Germline assignment: CDR1 SGDLS and CDR2 YYNGEE. V was pared by 3 bases and J by 8 bases, with 11 bases between. The CDR3 spells CASSEGSAGYTF. CDR3 nucleotide sequence: TGTGCCAGCAGCGAGGGTTCGGCCGGCTACACCTTC. The full variable domain, with the rest looked up from reference TRBV9 and TRBJ1-2, is DSGVTQTPKHLITATGQRVTLRCSPRSGDLSVYWYQQSLDQGLQFLIQYYNGEERAKGNILERFSAQQFPDLHSELNLSSLELGDSALYFCASSEGSAGYTFGSGTRLTVV.

The CDR3 sequence: CASQKAGDSLEAFF. DNA of the CDR3: TGCGCCAGCCAAAAGGCGGGGGACTCCTTAGAAGCTTTCTTT. The chain has TRBV5-1 and TRBJ1-1; tentatively, D is TRBD1 (5 bases). The CDR3 is 14 amino acids. Germline loops: CDR1 SGHRS, CDR2 YFSETQ. With 7 bases removed from V and 8 bases from J, the gap between germline ends came to 21 bases.

This chain uses TRBV4-1 with TRBJ1-5; TRBD1 is a possible D gene (5 bases). Trimming cost V 3 bases and J 1 base, with 10 bases left between them. The CDR3 sequence is 15 residues long. Germline CDR1 reads MGHRA; CDR2 reads YSYEKL. CDR3 in amino acids: CASSQDNRSNQPQHF. The CDR3 DNA is TGCGCCAGCAGCCAGGACAACAGAAGCAATCAGCCCCAGCATTTT.

This clonotype was seen a few times. The CDR3 region has the DNA TGTGCCAGCAGCTTATCCCCCGGGGAAGGAAACACCATATATTTT. Translation gives CASSLSPGEGNTIYF. The chain employs TRBV7-7 and TRBJ1-3; unclear D gene. The CDR3 loop spans 15 amino acids. Germline V lookup: CDR1 SSHAT, CDR2 FNYEAQ (reference sequence). V was shortened by 2 bases and J by 4 bases, with 12 bases between the two germline ends.

The V gene is TRBV5-4, the J gene TRBJ1-4, with D possibly being TRBD1 (5 bases). Germline CDR1 SGHNT, CDR2 YYREEE (reference sequence). The CDR3 has 15 amino acids. V lost 3 bases, J lost 5 bases, and 14 bases lay in between. CDR3 in DNA: TGTGCCAGCAGCTCTCACGACAGAAAAAATGAAAAACTGTTTTTT. It specifies CASSSHDRKNEKLFF.

There are a few counts of this clonotype. The junction departs from the called germline gene at one end, perhaps through a read error. The V and J genes are TRBV12-3 or TRBV12-4 and TRBJ1-4; tentatively, D is TRBD1 (5 bases). This CDR3 is built from 14 residues. The CDR3 DNA reads TGTGCCAGCAGCTTAGCCAGGGAAAATGAAAAACTGTTTTTT. It yields the protein CASSLARENEKLFF.

The CDR3 spells CASSVEGSFTDTQYF. Here the CDR3 DNA reads TGTGCCAGCAGCGTAGAGGGGTCCTTCACAGATACGCAGTATTTT. The chain uses TRBV9 and TRBJ2-3, with a possible D match to TRBD1 (5 bases). The CDR3 sequence is 15 residues long. Germline assignment: CDR1 SGDLS and CDR2 YYNGEE. The V and J ends lost 0 bases and 2 bases respectively, with 10 bases between them.

This clonotype was seen only a few times. The chain carries TRBV7-2 and TRBJ2-1, with D uncertain. The DNA matches TRBJ2-7 better at its end, which makes the J call doubtful. Looked up from germline, CDR1 is SGHTA and CDR2 is FQGNSA. This CDR3 spans 12 amino acids. The CDR3 here is CASSLLYNEQYF. Written as DNA, the CDR3 is TGTGCCAGCAGCTTGCTGTACAATGAGCAGTACTTC.

The chain carries TRBV7-2 and TRBJ1-1; tentatively, D is TRBD1 (5 bases). This CDR3 has 15 amino acids. CDR1 SGHTA and CDR2 FQGNSA come from the germline V gene. V dropped 0 bases and J dropped 4 bases, with 12 bases sitting between them. The CDR3, as DNA: TGTGCCAGCAGCTTAGCGATCGCGGGGGGCACTGAAGCTTTCTTT. Translating gives CASSLAIAGGTEAFF. The full variable domain, in which reference TRBV7-2 and TRBJ1-1 provide the parts outside the CDR3, is GAGVSQSPSNKVTEKGKDVELRCDPISGHTALYWYRQSLGQGLEFLIYFQGNSAPDKSGLPSDRFSAERTGGSVSTLTIQRTQQEDSAVYLCASSLAIAGGTEAFFGQGTRLTVV.

The chain combines TRBV4-3 with TRBJ2-4; 7 nucleotides line up with TRBD1. This CDR3 has 14 residues. From germline, CDR1 is LGHNA and CDR2 YSLEER. Trimming cost V 4 bases and J 2 bases; bases outside gene matches: 2. CDR3 amino acids: CASSPDRSKNIQYF. Here the CDR3 DNA reads TGCGCCAGCAGCCCGGACAGGTCCAAAAACATTCAGTACTTC.

A few counts support this clonotype. The chain recombines TRBV12-3 or TRBV12-4 with TRBJ1-6; perhaps TRBD1 as D (6 bases). This CDR3 has 14 residues. V was trimmed by 5 bases and J by 10 bases, leaving 15 bases between them. The CDR3 region is CASSPGEAASPLHF. The DNA of the CDR3 is TGTGCCAGCAGTCCAGGGGAGGCGGCGTCACCCCTCCACTTT.